This entry features one T cell receptor beta chain sequence. The assay was immunoSEQ multiplex PCR, and TCRdb's table has in-frame clones only and misses some. The table shows around 25,000 clones, with 55% to 80% occurring only once. This sample is drawn from a study of early stage breast cancer tumors. This sequence was found in a person between 60 and 70 years old with breast cancer. The specimen sequenced was breast tumor tissue.

In nucleotides, the CDR3 is TGTGCCAGCAGTTTAAGGGACAACTACTACGAGCAGTACTTC. Protein product: CASSLRDNYYEQYF. The chain has TRBV27 and TRBJ2-7; weak D call: TRBD1 (6 bases). The CDR3 runs to 14 residues. V was cut by 2 bases and J by 3 bases, with 11 bases left in between. Germline V gives CDR1 MNHEY, CDR2 SMNVEV (reference sequence).